The 17 T cell receptor beta chains below come from one sample, sequenced in a study of blood T cell repertoires in COVID-19. Data came from immunoSEQ multiplex PCR; TCRdb stores just in-frame clones and leaves some out. The repertoire holds about 82,000 clones, with 70% to 90% as singletons. The sample was peripheral blood. These receptors originate from an elderly man with active or convalescent COVID-19.

This chain connects TRBV7-2 to TRBJ1-2; D perhaps matches TRBD1 (5 bases). The CDR3 spans 14 residues. Germline V gene data show CDR1 as SGHTA and CDR2 as FQGNSA. V lost 1 base and J lost 2, with 8 bases in between. The CDR3 DNA reads as TGTGCCAGCAGCTTAGTGGGGGGAAACTATGGCTACACCTTC. The encoded protein is CASSLVGGNYGYTF.

This clone appeared a few times. CDR3 sequence (DNA): TGTGCCAGCAGCCACGGGGTGACCTACAATGAGCAGTTCTTC. The encoded protein is CASSHGVTYNEQFF. This chain joins TRBV7-8 and TRBJ2-1, with a tentative D call TRBD2 (5 bases). CDR3 size: 14 residues. From germline, CDR1 is SGHVS and CDR2 FQNEAQ. Trimming removed 5 bases at V and 2 bases at J, with 10 bases between.

The chain joins TRBV6-5 to TRBJ1-3; 8 bases are a match to TRBD1. CDR3 length: 14 amino acids. The trim removed 6 bases at V and 3 bases at J, leaving 4 bases unmatched. The V gene's germline CDR1 is MNHEY and CDR2 SVGAGI. CDR3 protein: CASRQDRDGNTIYF. The DNA of the CDR3 is TGTGCCAGCAGACAGGACAGGGATGGAAACACCATATATTTT.

This clone was observed a few times. The gene calls are TRBV11-3 and TRBJ1-2; D unresolved. Germline loops: CDR1 SGHNT, CDR2 YENEEA. This CDR3 has 12 amino acids. The V and J ends lost 1 base and 10 bases respectively, with 10 bases between them. For the CDR3, the DNA is TGTGCCAGCAGCTTAGGCCCGGGTTCCTACACCTTC. Protein sequence: CASSLGPGSYTF.

The chain employs TRBV28 and TRBJ2-7, with 12 bases that match TRBD1. The V gene's germline CDR1 is MDHEN and CDR2 SYDVKM. Germline trimming cut 4 bases from V and 5 bases from J; bases unmatched to any gene: 9. This CDR3 region has 16 residues. The CDR3 sequence is CASSSAGQGALNEQYV. CDR3 DNA: TGTGCCAGCAGTTCCGCGGGACAGGGGGCACTTAACGAGCAGTACGTC.

The CDR3 sequence is CASSQTGGYSPLHF. DNA for the CDR3: TGTGCCAGCAGCCAAACAGGGGGGTATTCACCCCTCCACTTT. V and J are TRBV5-4 and TRBJ1-6, with TRBD1 identical over 8 bases. Trimming cost V 4 bases and J 8 bases; bases outside gene matches: 5. The CDR3 has 14 residues. Germline CDR1 SGHNT, CDR2 YYREEE (reference sequence).

The chain is built from TRBV7-2 and TRBJ2-3; 8 bases fit TRBD1. Trimming removed 5 bases from V and 6 bases from J; junction bases left unmatched: 13. Germline V CDR1 and CDR2: SGHTA, FQGNSA. The CDR3 is made up of 16 amino acids. The CDR3 region is CASSIAGGTGADTQYF. In DNA, the CDR3 is TGTGCCAGCAGCATTGCCGGTGGGACAGGAGCGGATACGCAGTATTTT.

The rearrangement links TRBV3-1 (or the pseudogene TRBV3-2) to TRBJ2-5; 11 nucleotides line up with TRBD2. Germline CDR1 and CDR2: LGHDT and YNNKEL (reference sequence). After removal of 7 bases from V and 4 bases from J, the junction contained 5 bases not matched to a gene. The CDR3 is made up of 14 amino acids. DNA for the CDR3: TGTGCCAGCACGTTAGCGGGGGGGCCAGAGACCCAGTACTTC. Encoded protein: CASTLAGGPETQYF.

The chain employs TRBV6-5 and TRBJ1-4; 7 nucleotides agree with TRBD1. The ends lost 2 bases at V and 8 bases at J; junction bases unmatched: 8. This CDR3 is built from 15 residues. Germline-derived CDR1 and CDR2 are MNHEY and SVGAGI. The CDR3 spells CASSYSRQGGEKLFF. CDR3 in DNA: TGTGCCAGCAGTTACAGTCGACAGGGTGGAGAAAAACTGTTTTTT.

The V gene is TRBV6-1, the J gene TRBJ1-2; a weak D match, TRBD1 (5 bases). Germline V gene data show CDR1 as MNHNS and CDR2 as SASEGT. Trimming removed 1 base at V and 7 bases at J, with 7 bases between. The CDR3 runs 12 residues. The CDR3 is CASSEVGLGYTF. As DNA, the CDR3 is TGTGCCAGCAGTGAAGTGGGGCTTGGCTACACCTTC.

The chain is built from TRBV19 and TRBJ2-1, with 9 bases lining up with TRBD2. Losses at the gene ends were 4 bases for V and 12 bases for J; bases not matched to a gene: 10. In germline, CDR1 is LNHDA, CDR2 SQIVND (reference sequence). The CDR3 runs 14 residues. CDR3 nucleotides: TGTGCCAGTAGTAGCGGGGGGGCCGCAATGGGGCAGTTCTTC. Residues: CASSSGGAAMGQFF. Full variable domain (remainder filled in from reference TRBV19 and TRBJ2-1): DGGITQSPKYLFRKEGQNVTLSCEQNLNHDAMYWYRQDPGQGLRLIYYSQIVNDFQKGDIAEGYSVSREKKESFPLTVTSAQKNPTAFYLCASSSGGAAMGQFFGPGTRLTVL.

The chain recombines TRBV2 with TRBJ1-2; 10 nucleotides line up with TRBD1. The germline gives CDR1 SNHLY, CDR2 FYNNEI. V gave up 6 bases and J gave up 0 bases; unmatched junction bases: 4. This CDR3 comprises 15 residues. CDR3 sequence (DNA): TGTGCCAGCAGGATAGGACAGGGGGCTAACTATGGCTACACCTTC. Translation: CASRIGQGANYGYTF.

CDR3 residues: CASTDSSTRSGNTIYF. DNA of the CDR3: TGTGCCAGTACGGACAGTTCAACCCGCTCTGGAAACACCATATATTTT. The rearrangement uses TRBV19 and TRBJ1-3; TRBD1 is a possible D gene (6 bases). Trimming cost V 7 bases and J 0 bases, with 16 bases left between them. Germline V gene lookup returns CDR1 LNHDA and CDR2 SQIVND (reference sequence). The CDR3 length is 16 residues.

This chain connects TRBV30 to TRBJ1-4; D is ambiguous. Trimming took 1 base from V and 7 from J, leaving 16 bases between them. The CDR3 is made up of 15 amino acids. CDR1 and CDR2 from the germline V gene are GTSNPN and SVGIG (reference sequence). Here the CDR3 DNA reads TGTGCCTGGAGTGACCCAATACGGGCGGGTGAAAAACTGTTTTTT. Amino acid sequence: CAWSDPIRAGEKLFF.

V gene TRBV7-3 combines with J gene TRBJ1-1; D ambiguous. Per the germline V gene, CDR1 is SGHTA and CDR2 is FQGTGA. Trimming took 4 bases from V and 1 from J, leaving 7 bases between them. The CDR3 runs 13 residues. The CDR3 DNA reads as TGTGCCAGCAGCTACTCGGGGAACACTGAAGCTTTCTTT. Translation: CASSYSGNTEAFF.

The chain combines TRBV27 with TRBJ2-1; TRBD2 aligns across 13 bases. Trimming cost V 6 bases and J 14 bases; bases outside gene matches: 7. Germline values: CDR1 MNHEY, CDR2 SMNVEV (reference sequence). This CDR3 spans 13 amino acids. The CDR3 region is CASSTGLAGVKFF. In DNA, the CDR3 is TGTGCCAGCAGCACCGGACTAGCGGGAGTCAAGTTCTTC.

V is TRBV28 and J is TRBJ2-2; the D is unclear. CDR3 size: 16 residues. V lost 6 bases and J 4 bases, leaving 18 bases between the germline ends. Looked up from germline, CDR1 is MDHEN and CDR2 is SYDVKM. The CDR3 here is CASRRILLSRTGELFF. For the CDR3, the DNA is TGTGCCAGCAGGCGAATCCTGCTTTCACGCACCGGGGAGCTGTTTTTT.